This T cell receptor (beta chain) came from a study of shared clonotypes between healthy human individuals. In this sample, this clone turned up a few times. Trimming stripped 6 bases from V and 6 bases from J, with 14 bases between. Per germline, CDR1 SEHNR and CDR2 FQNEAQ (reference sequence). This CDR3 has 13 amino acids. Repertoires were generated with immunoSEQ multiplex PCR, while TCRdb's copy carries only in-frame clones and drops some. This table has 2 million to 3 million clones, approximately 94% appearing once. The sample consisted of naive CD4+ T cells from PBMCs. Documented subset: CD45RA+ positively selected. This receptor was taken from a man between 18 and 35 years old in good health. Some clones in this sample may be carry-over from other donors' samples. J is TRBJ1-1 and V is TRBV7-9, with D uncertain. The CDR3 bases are TGTGCCAGCAGATACTTGTTGGGGTCTGAAGCTTTCTTT. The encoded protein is CASRYLLGSEAFF.